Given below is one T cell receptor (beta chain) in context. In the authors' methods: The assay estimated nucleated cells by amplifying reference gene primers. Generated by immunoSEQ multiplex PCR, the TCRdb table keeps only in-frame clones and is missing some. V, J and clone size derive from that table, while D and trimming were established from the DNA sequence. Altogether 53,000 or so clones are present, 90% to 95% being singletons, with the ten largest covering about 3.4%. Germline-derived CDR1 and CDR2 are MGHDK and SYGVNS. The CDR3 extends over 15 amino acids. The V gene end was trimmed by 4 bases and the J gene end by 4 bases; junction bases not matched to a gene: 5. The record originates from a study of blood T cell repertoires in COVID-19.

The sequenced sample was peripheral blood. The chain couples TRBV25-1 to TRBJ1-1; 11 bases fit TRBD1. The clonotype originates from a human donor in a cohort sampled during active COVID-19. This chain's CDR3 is CASSGGQGGTTEAFF. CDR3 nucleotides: TGTGCCAGCAGTGGGGGACAGGGGGGAACCACTGAAGCTTTCTTT. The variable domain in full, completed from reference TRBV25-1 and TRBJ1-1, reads EADIYQTPRYLVIGTGKKITLECSQTMGHDKMYWYQQDPGMELHLIHYSYGVNSTEKGDLSSESTVSRIRTEHFPLTLESARPSHTSQYLCASSGGQGGTTEAFFGQGTRLTVV.